A selection of T cell receptor beta chains follows, all from one sample in a study of cytomegalovirus exposure and HLA in healthy donors. The repertoire was sequenced with immunoSEQ multiplex PCR; TCRdb's copy has only in-frame clones and lacks some. The sample lists under 200,000 clones, approximately 80% seen once, with 6.5% to 9% in the top ten. The sample consisted of PBMCs. The receptors were sampled from a woman in her forties in good health and CMV-seropositive. Each CDR3 is given with its conserved first and last residue. The D gene is left open where the match is weak. Not all rows give a size; the values are once, few, many and, for expanded clones, a class.

TRBJ1-5	13	.	.	TRBV4-1	CASSLRVTGPQHF	TGCGCCAGCAGCCTACGAGTAACTGGGCCCCAGCATTTT
TRBJ1-1	17	.	TRBD1	TRBV27	CASSLSGTGGFFTEAFF	TGTGCCAGCAGTTTATCGGGGACAGGGGGATTTTTTACTGAAGCTTTCTTT
TRBJ1-6	15	.	TRBD1	TRBV19	CASSSDRNYNSPLHF	TGTGCCAGTAGTTCGGACAGGAATTATAATTCACCCCTCCACTTT
TRBJ1-2	14	.	TRBD1	TRBV7-9	CASSSPTGINGYTF	TGTGCCAGCAGCTCACCGACAGGGATCAATGGCTACACCTTC
TRBJ1-2	12	.	TRBD1	TRBV5-5	CASRGTGDGYTF	TGTGCCAGCCGGGGGACAGGGGATGGCTACACCTTC
TRBJ2-7	11	once	.	TRBV6-1	CASNRGYEQYF	TGTGCCAGCAATAGGGGGTACGAGCAGTACTTC
TRBJ2-1	14	.	TRBD2	TRBV9	CASSVASVAGEQFF	TGTGCCAGCAGCGTAGCATCAGTAGCGGGTGAGCAGTTCTTC
TRBJ1-2	12	.	.	TRBV15	CATSRASGGYTF	TGTGCCACCAGCAGAGCCTCGGGAGGCTACACCTTC
TRBJ2-1	17	.	TRBD2	TRBV11-1	CASSPRTSGGGINEQFF	TGTGCCAGCAGCCCCCGGACTAGCGGGGGGGGGATAAATGAGCAGTTCTTC
TRBJ2-1	12	once	.	TRBV7-9	CASSSGGSEQFF	TGTGCCAGCAGCTCCGGGGGAAGCGAGCAGTTCTTC
TRBJ2-3	13	.	.	TRBV5-4	CASSFRGTDTQYF	TGTGCCAGCAGCTTCAGGGGCACAGATACGCAGTATTTT
TRBJ1-1	15	few	TRBD1	TRBV10-1	CASSLLGSGGTEAFF	TGCGCCAGCAGTCTCCTCGGCTCAGGGGGCACTGAAGCTTTCTTT
TRBJ2-7	14	.	.	TRBV7-8	CASSSRGNSYEQYF	TGTGCCAGCAGCTCTCGGGGGAACTCCTACGAGCAGTACTTC
TRBJ1-1	15	.	.	TRBV19	CASRPGQRRNTEAFF	TGTGCCAGTAGGCCGGGACAAAGGCGGAACACTGAAGCTTTCTTT
TRBJ1-2	14	.	TRBD1	TRBV5-1	CASSFRPGQDGYTF	TGCGCCAGCAGCTTCCGGCCGGGACAGGACGGCTACACCTTC
TRBJ2-7	12	.	TRBD1	TRBV28	CASPGGAYEQYF	TGTGCCAGCCCAGGGGGCGCGTACGAGCAGTACTTC
TRBJ2-2	15	.	TRBD2	TRBV6-6	CASSERGGQAGELFF	TGTGCCAGCAGTGAGCGGGGGGGCCAGGCCGGGGAGCTGTTTTTT
TRBJ2-3	16	.	TRBD2	TRBV6-6	CASTPVTSAYTDTQYF	TGTGCCAGCACCCCCGTAACTAGCGCCTACACAGATACGCAGTATTTT
TRBJ2-7	15	.	TRBD2	TRBV5-4	CASSLAGGGDYEQYF	TGTGCCAGCAGCTTGGCTGGCGGGGGAGACTACGAGCAGTACTTC
TRBJ1-2	13	.	TRBD1	TRBV7-2	CASSSRQGYGYTF	TGTGCCAGCAGCTCTAGACAGGGCTATGGCTACACCTTC
TRBJ1-2	13	.	.	TRBV30	CAWTPPGYYGYTF	TGTGCCTGGACCCCTCCCGGTTACTATGGCTACACCTTC
TRBJ2-3	14	.	TRBD1	TRBV19	CASSPGQSTDTQYF	TGTGCCAGTAGTCCGGGACAGAGCACAGATACGCAGTATTTT
TRBJ2-7	15	.	.	TRBV5-4	CASSLGLQQGYEQYF	TGTGCCAGCAGCTTGGGGCTTCAGCAGGGCTACGAGCAGTACTTC